This T cell receptor (beta chain) appears in the sequencing data of a study of Ad26.COV2.S vaccination and SARS-CoV-2 variants. Study-wide context: This donor came from the COV1001 trial of Ad26.COV2.S. By the intramuscular route, Ad26.COV2.S was given once, or twice 56 days apart.

The ends were cut back, 5 bases at V and 7 bases at J, with 15 bases in the middle. Germline V gene data show CDR1 as LGHDT and CDR2 as YNNKEL (reference sequence). The CDR3 runs 15 residues. Treatment defined: some 19 received Ad26.COV2.S at low or high dose, single or two shots; 5 received placebo; per-sample allocation not given. Sampling occurred on day 63 after the first vaccine or placebo injection. Sequenced by immunoSEQ multiplex PCR; TCRdb stores in-frame clones only, minus some. The top ten clones hold about 2.7% of a sample with around 450,000 clones, approximately 92% of them seen once. Note on this clone: The antigen remains undetermined.

Study conclusions and caveats: Substantial breadth in spike-specific CD8+ and CD4+ T cell responses was reportedly seen after vaccination.

Sequenced here: peripheral blood, sampled in a trial of Ad26.COV2.S vaccine versus placebo. This chain uses TRBV3-1 (or the pseudogene TRBV3-2) with TRBJ1-6; no clear D. This clonotype was sampled from a person between 18 and 60 years old who received the Ad26.COV2.S COVID-19 vaccine or a placebo. CDR3 protein: CASSYFDGPNSPLHF. The CDR3 DNA reads TGTGCCAGCAGCTATTTCGACGGGCCCAATTCACCCCTCCACTTT.